The 10 T cell receptor beta chains reported below all come from one sample, sequenced in a study of radiotherapy plus CTLA-4 blockade in lung cancer. Repertoires were generated with immunoSEQ multiplex PCR, while TCRdb's copy carries only in-frame clones and drops some. The table shows some 15,000 clones, with about 70% occurring only once. This specimen consisted of peripheral blood, obtained from a patient treated with radiotherapy plus ipilimumab. All receptors come from a human donor with non-small cell lung cancer whose response to radiotherapy plus ipilimumab could not be evaluated.

The chain carries TRBV11-2 and TRBJ1-1; possibly TRBD1 for D (6 bases). The V gene lost 3 bases and the J gene lost 1 base, with 9 bases spanning the gap. CDR3 size: 14 residues. Germline V gene data show CDR1 as SGHAT and CDR2 as FQNNGV. CDR3 sequence reads: CASSFRGGNTEAFF. CDR3 sequence (DNA): TGTGCCAGCAGCTTCAGGGGTGGGAACACTGAAGCTTTCTTT.

This clone was seen a single time. J is TRBJ2-5 and V is TRBV29-1; 7 bases are a match to TRBD1. The CDR3 consists of 13 residues. With 7 bases clipped from V and 5 bases from J, the junction kept 10 bases outside the gene matches. The germline gives CDR1 SQVTM, CDR2 ANQGSEA. CDR3 residues: CSGSGTVRETQYF. CDR3 DNA: TGCAGCGGTTCCGGGACAGTCAGGGAGACCCAGTACTTC. The full variable domain, rest sourced from reference TRBV29-1 and TRBJ2-5, is SAVISQKPSRDICQRGTSLTIQCQVDSQVTMMFWYRQQPGQSLTLIATANQGSEATYESGFVIDKFPISRPNLTFSTLTVSNMSPEDSSIYLCSGSGTVRETQYFGPGTRLLVL.

The rearrangement joins TRBV18 to TRBJ1-3; 7 bases map to TRBD1. Trimming cost V 3 bases and J 0 bases; bases outside gene matches: 20. The CDR3 spans 21 residues. CDR1 is KGHSH and CDR2 is LQKENI in the germline V gene. The DNA for the CDR3 is TGTGCCAGCTCACCCTTCAGGCCGGGACAGAGCACACGACCCTCTGGAAACACCATATATTTT. This codes for CASSPFRPGQSTRPSGNTIYF.

This sequence joins TRBV7-8 and TRBJ1-1, with 7 bases that match TRBD1. The CDR3 extends over 15 amino acids. The V gene end was trimmed by 4 bases and the J gene end by 5 bases; junction bases not matched to a gene: 10. CDR1 and CDR2 from the germline V gene are SGHVS and FQNEAQ. The CDR3, as DNA: TGTGCCAGCAGCTCTAAGGCAGGGGGATGGACTGAAGCTTTCTTT. This codes for CASSSKAGGWTEAFF.

The chain joins TRBV7-8 to TRBJ1-1, with 9 bases fitting TRBD1. The CDR3 extends over 18 amino acids. Germline CDR1 and CDR2: SGHVS and FQNEAQ. J gave up 0 bases and V 1 base, and 9 bases lay outside the gene matches. The CDR3 loop reads CASSLGLQGARVNTEAFF. In nucleotides, the CDR3 is TGTGCCAGCAGCTTAGGTTTACAGGGGGCGAGGGTGAACACTGAAGCTTTCTTT.

The V call is TRBV5-4, the J call TRBJ1-6; D uncertain. CDR3 length equals 14 residues. The V end was cut by 2 bases, the J end by 7 bases, with 10 bases between. Germline CDR1 is SGHNT and CDR2 is YYREEE (reference sequence). The CDR3 loop is CASSFSISNSPLHF. Written as DNA, the CDR3 is TGTGCCAGCAGCTTTAGCATAAGCAATTCACCCCTCCACTTT.

The chain couples TRBV30 to TRBJ2-5, with TRBD1 matching 8 bases. Germline CDR1 reads GTSNPN; CDR2 reads SVGIG (reference sequence). The CDR3 extends over 13 amino acids. V dropped 5 bases and J dropped 1; count of bases not matched to a gene: 3. CDR3 protein: CAWGDRGQETQYF. In nucleotides, the CDR3 is TGTGCCTGGGGAGACAGGGGCCAAGAGACCCAGTACTTC.

The chain links TRBV30 to TRBJ1-4; D possibly corresponds to TRBD1 (5 bases). This CDR3 has 14 residues. The germline V gene encodes CDR1 GTSNPN and CDR2 SVGIG (reference sequence). With 1 base removed from V and 1 base from J, the gap between germline ends came to 7 bases. CDR3 loop: CAWSARGTNEKLFF. The CDR3 DNA follows: TGTGCCTGGAGTGCAAGGGGAACTAATGAAAAACTGTTTTTT.

The rearrangement uses TRBV2 and TRBJ2-7; TRBD1 aligns across 12 bases. V lost 5 bases and J lost 2; bases outside the gene matches: 4. CDR3 length equals 15 residues. Per the germline V gene, CDR1 is SNHLY and CDR2 is FYNNEI. CDR3 amino acids: CASSSGQGAPYEQYF. The CDR3 region has the DNA TGTGCCAGCAGTTCGGGACAGGGGGCACCCTACGAGCAGTACTTC.

This rearrangement joins TRBV5-4 to TRBJ1-3, with 7 bases that match TRBD1. Unmatched junction bases numbered 23, after V lost 5 bases and J lost 3 bases. Germline V CDR1 and CDR2: SGHNT, YYREEE (reference sequence). The CDR3 consists of 20 residues. The CDR3 region has the DNA TGTGCCAGCAGTTTGACACCACAGGGGCGCAGCCAGCGACTTGGAAACACCATATATTTT. Protein sequence: CASSLTPQGRSQRLGNTIYF.